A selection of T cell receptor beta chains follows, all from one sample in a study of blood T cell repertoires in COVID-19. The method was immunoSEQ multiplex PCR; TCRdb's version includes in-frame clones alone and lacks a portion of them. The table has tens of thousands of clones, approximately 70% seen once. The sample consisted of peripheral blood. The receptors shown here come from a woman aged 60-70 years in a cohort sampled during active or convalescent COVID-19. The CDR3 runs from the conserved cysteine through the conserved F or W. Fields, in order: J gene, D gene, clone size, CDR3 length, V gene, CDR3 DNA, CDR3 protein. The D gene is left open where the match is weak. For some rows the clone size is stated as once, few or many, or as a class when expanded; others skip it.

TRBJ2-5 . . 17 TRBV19 TGTGCCAGTAGTATAGCCACCAGAGGAGTGATGGAAGAGACCCAGTACTTC CASSIATRGVMEETQYF
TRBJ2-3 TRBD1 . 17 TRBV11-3 TGTGCCAGCAGCTTAGGGCCCGGGACAGGGGGCAGAAATACGCAGTATTTT CASSLGPGTGGRNTQYF
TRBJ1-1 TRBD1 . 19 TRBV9 TGTGCCAGCAGCACCCGCCCGGGACAGCCTCTTGTGGCGAACACTGAAGCTTTCTTT CASSTRPGQPLVANTEAFF
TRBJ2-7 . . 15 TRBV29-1 TGCAGCGCTGGGGCGGGGCGGGGTAGGACCTACGAGCAGTACTTC CSAGAGRGRTYEQYF
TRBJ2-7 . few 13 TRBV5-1 TGCGCCAGCAGCTTGGAGGACAACTACGAGCAGTACTTC CASSLEDNYEQYF
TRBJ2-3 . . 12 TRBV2 TGTGCCAGCAGTTATAGCACAGATACGCAGTATTTT CASSYSTDTQYF
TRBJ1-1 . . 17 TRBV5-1 TGCGCCAGCAGCCTAGATAGCCGAGTGAGGAACAACACTGAAGCTTTCTTT CASSLDSRVRNNTEAFF
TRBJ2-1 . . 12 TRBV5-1 TGCGCCAGCAGCTTGACAGAGGGTGAGCAGTTCTTC CASSLTEGEQFF
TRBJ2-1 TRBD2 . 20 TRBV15 TGTGCCACCAGCAGAGCAAGCTCGGGACTAGCGGGGGGATTATACAATGAGCAGTTCTTC CATSRASSGLAGGLYNEQFF
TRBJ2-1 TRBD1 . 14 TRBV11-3 TGTGCCAGCCAACAGGGGGCGGCTTACAATGAGCAGTTCTTC CASQQGAAYNEQFF
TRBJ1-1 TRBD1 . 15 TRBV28 TGTGCCAGCGGCGTAATGACAGGGACGAACACTGAAGCTTTCTTT CASGVMTGTNTEAFF
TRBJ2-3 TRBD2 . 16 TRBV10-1 TGCGCCAGCAGTGAGTCGACTAGCGGGGGCACAGATACGCAGTATTTT CASSESTSGGTDTQYF
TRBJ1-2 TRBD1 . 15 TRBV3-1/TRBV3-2 TGTGCCAGCAGCCCCTCCGACAGGGGAGGGCGCGGCTACACCTTC CASSPSDRGGRGYTF
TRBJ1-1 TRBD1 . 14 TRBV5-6 TGTGCCAGCAGCTTGGACAGGGGTAATAGTGAAGCTTTCTTT CASSLDRGNSEAFF
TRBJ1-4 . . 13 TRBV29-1 TGCAGCGTTGCTACAGACCTTAATGAAAAACTGTTTTTT CSVATDLNEKLFF
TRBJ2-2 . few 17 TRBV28 TGTGCCAGCAGTTTTGACAGGAAACCCGCGAACACCGGGGAGCTGTTTTTT CASSFDRKPANTGELFF
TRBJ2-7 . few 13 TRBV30 TGTGCCTGGAGTGGGGACTTACCCTACGAGCAGTACTTC CAWSGDLPYEQYF
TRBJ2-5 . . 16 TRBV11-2 TGTGCCAGCAGCTTAGGTTCGCTCCCACTCCAAGAGACCCAGTACTTC CASSLGSLPLQETQYF
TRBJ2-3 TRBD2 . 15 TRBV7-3 TGTGCCAGCAGCTTACTTGGGACTAACACAGATACGCAGTATTTT CASSLLGTNTDTQYF
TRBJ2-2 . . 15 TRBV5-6 TGTGCCAGCAGCTTCCGACAGTTCGGCACCGGGGAGCTGTTTTTT CASSFRQFGTGELFF
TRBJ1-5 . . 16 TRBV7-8 TGTGCCAGCAGCTTAGTACGTCTAGGGGTGCGGGGGGCCCAGCATTTT CASSLVRLGVRGAQHF
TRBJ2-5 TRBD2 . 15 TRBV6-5 TGTGCCAGCAGCCTAAGCGGGGGGGCCGGAGAGACCCAGTACTTC CASSLSGGAGETQYF
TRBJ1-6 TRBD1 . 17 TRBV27 TGTGCCAGCAGTCTGGACAGGGCCAGCTCCTATAATTCACCCCTCCACTTT CASSLDRASSYNSPLHF
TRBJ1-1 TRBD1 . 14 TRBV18 TGTGCCAGCTCACCCGGGACAGGGTTAACTGAAGCTTTCTTT CASSPGTGLTEAFF
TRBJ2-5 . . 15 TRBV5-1 TGCGCCAGCAGCTTGGCCTGGGATGGGGCAGAGACCCAGTACTTC CASSLAWDGAETQYF
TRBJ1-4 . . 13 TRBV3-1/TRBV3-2 TGTGCCAGCAGCCAAGGCACAGGGGAAAAACTGTTTTTT CASSQGTGEKLFF
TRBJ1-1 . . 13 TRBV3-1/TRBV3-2 TGTGCCAGCAGCTCCAGGGTAGGCACTGAAGCTTTCTTT CASSSRVGTEAFF
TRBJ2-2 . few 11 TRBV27 TGTGCCAGCAGACTAGGCGGGGAGCTGTTTTTT CASRLGGELFF
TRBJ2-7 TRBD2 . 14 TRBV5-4 TGTGCCAGCAGCTTTGACGGGGGGACCTACGAGCAGTACTTC CASSFDGGTYEQYF
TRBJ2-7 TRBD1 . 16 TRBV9 TGTGCCAGCAGCGTAGAACAGGGGGCCAGCTCCTACGAGCAGTACTTC CASSVEQGASSYEQYF
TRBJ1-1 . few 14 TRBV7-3 TGTGCCAGCAGCCCCAACAGGGAGGGAACTGAAGCTTTCTTT CASSPNREGTEAFF
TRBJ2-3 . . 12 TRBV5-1 TGCGCCAGCAGCCTGCAGGGGGATACGCAGTATTTT CASSLQGDTQYF
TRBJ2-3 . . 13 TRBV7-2 TGTGCCAGCAGCGCCCGAACAGGGAATACGCAGTATTTT CASSARTGNTQYF
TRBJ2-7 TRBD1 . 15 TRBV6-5 TGTGCCAGCAGTTTCCGACAGGGCCTTTACTACGAGCAGTACTTC CASSFRQGLYYEQYF
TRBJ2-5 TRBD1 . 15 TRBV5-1 TGCGCCAGCAGCCGAGGACAGGGGGCCCAAGAGACCCAGTACTTC CASSRGQGAQETQYF
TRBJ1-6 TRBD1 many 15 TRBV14 TGTGCCAGCAGCCAAGAGGGACAGGGGGCGCAGCCCCTCCACTTT CASSQEGQGAQPLHF
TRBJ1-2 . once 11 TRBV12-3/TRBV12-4 TGTGCCAGCAGTTCGGTCTATGGCTACACCTTC CASSSVYGYTF
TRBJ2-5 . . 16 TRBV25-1 TGTGCCAGCAGTTTCGACCGCTCTCCTTCCAGGGAGACCCAGTACTTC CASSFDRSPSRETQYF
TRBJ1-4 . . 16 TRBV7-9 TGTGCCAGCAGCTTAGGACAGGTTTCTAAGAATGAAAAACTGTTTTTT CASSLGQVSKNEKLFF
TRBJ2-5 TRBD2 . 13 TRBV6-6 TGTGCCAGCAGTGGAGCGGGGGGGGAGACCCAGTACTTC CASSGAGGETQYF
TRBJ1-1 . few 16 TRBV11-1 TGTGCCAGCAGCTCCATCCTCAGGGTAGAAAACACTGAAGCTTTCTTT CASSSILRVENTEAFF
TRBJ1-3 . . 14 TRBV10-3 TGTGCCATCAGCTCAGGGGCCCCTGGAAACACCATATATTTT CAISSGAPGNTIYF
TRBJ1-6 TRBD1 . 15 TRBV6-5 TGTGCCAGCAGTCTCCAACAGGGGGCGAATTCACCCCTCCACTTT CASSLQQGANSPLHF
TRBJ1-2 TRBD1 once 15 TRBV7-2 TGTGCCAGCAGCTTCACGACAGGGGGCGCCCCTGGCTACACCTTC CASSFTTGGAPGYTF
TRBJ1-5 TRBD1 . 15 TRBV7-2 TGTGCCAGCAGCTTGACAGGGGGCGGCGGTCAGCCCCAGCATTTT CASSLTGGGGQPQHF
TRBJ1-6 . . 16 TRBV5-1 TGCGCCAGCAGCTTGGTTCGGGGGGATAATAATTCACCCCTCCACTTT CASSLVRGDNNSPLHF